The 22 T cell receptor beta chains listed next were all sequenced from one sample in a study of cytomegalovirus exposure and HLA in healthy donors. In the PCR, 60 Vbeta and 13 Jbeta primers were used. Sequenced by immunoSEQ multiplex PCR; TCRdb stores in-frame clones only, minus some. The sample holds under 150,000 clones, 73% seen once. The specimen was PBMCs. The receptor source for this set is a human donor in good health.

Written as DNA, the CDR3 is TGTGCCAGCAGCAAATGGAGGGAAGGAAGCAATCAGCCCCAGCATTTT. It specifies CASSKWREGSNQPQHF. The chain links TRBV21-1 to TRBJ1-5. TRBV21-1 is marked as a pseudogene. The CDR3 covers 16 residues.

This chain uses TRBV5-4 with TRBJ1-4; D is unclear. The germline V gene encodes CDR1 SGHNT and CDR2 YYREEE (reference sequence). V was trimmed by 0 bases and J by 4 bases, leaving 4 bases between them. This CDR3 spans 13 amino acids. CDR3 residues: CASSLARNEKLFF. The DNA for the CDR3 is TGTGCCAGCAGCTTGGCTCGTAATGAAAAACTGTTTTTT.

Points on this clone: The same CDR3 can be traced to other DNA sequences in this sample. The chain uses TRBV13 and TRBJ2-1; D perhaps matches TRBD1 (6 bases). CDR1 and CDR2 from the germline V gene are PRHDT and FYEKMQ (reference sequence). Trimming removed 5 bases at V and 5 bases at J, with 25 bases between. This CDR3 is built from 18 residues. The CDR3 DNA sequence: TGTGCCAGCAGCCACGCCCTAATTGGGGGCCAGGCAGACAATGAGCAGTTCTTC. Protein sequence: CASSHALIGGQADNEQFF. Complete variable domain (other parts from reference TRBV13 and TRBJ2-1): AAGVIQSPRHLIKEKRETATLKCYPIPRHDTVYWYQQGPGQDPQFLISFYEKMQSDKGSIPDRFSAQQFSDYHSELNMSSLELGDSALYFCASSHALIGGQADNEQFFGPGTRLTVL.

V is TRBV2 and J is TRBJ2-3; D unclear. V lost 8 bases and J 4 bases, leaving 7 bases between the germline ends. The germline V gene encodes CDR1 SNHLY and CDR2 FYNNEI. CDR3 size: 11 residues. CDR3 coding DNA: TGTGCCAGCTCAGATGCAGATACGCAGTATTTT. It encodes CASSDADTQYF.

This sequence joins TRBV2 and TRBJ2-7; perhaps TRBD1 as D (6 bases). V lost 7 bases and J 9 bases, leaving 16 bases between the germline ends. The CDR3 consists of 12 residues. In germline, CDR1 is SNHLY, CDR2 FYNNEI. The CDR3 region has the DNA TGTGCCAGCATGGGGGCGGACATGGGGCAGTACTTC. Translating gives CASMGADMGQYF.

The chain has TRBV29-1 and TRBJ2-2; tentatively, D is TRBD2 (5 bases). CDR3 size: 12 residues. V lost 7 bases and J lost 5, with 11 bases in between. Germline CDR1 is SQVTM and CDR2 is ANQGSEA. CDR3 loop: CSAARGTGELFF. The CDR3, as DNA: TGCAGCGCCGCACGGGGAACCGGGGAGCTGTTTTTT.

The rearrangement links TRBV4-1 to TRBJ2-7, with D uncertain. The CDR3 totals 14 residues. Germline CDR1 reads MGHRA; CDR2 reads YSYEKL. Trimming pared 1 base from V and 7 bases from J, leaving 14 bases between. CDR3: CASSQAPQTPEQYF. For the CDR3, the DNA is TGCGCCAGCAGCCAAGCTCCCCAGACTCCAGAGCAGTACTTC.

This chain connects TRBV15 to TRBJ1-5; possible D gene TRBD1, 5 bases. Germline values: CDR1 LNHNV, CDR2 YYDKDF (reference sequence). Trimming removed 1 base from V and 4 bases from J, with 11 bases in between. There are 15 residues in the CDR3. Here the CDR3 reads CATSRGRTLNQPQHF. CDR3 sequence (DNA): TGTGCCACCAGCAGAGGTCGGACACTTAATCAGCCCCAGCATTTT.

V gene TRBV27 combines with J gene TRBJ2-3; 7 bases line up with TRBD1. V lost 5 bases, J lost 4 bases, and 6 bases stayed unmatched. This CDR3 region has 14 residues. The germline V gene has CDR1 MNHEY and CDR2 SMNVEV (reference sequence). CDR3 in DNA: TGTGCCAGCAGTCCCCGACAGGGTGCAGATACGCAGTATTTT. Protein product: CASSPRQGADTQYF.

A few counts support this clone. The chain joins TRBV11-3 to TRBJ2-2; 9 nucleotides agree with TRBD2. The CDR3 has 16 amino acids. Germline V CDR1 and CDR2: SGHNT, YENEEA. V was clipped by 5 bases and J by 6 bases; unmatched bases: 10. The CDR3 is CASSLTEGTSPGELFF. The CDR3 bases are TGTGCCAGCAGCCTAACCGAGGGGACTAGCCCCGGGGAGCTGTTTTTT.

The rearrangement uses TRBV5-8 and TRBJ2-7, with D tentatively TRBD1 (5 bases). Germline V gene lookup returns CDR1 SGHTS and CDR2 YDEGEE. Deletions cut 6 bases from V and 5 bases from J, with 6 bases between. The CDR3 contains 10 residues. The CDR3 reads CASKGNEQYF. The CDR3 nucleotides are TGTGCCAGCAAGGGGAACGAGCAGTACTTC.

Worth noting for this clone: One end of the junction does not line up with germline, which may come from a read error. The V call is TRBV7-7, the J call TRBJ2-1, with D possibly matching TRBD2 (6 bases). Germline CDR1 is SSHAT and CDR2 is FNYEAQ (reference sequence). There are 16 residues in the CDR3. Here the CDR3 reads CASSLAASALYNEQFF. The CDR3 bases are TGTGCTAGCAGCTTAGCGGCCAGCGCCTTGTACAATGAGCAGTTCTTC.

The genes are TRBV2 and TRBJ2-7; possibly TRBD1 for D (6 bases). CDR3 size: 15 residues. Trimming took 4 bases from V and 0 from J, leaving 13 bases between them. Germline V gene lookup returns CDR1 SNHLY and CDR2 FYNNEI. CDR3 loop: CASSGVGASSYEQYF. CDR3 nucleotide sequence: TGTGCCAGCAGTGGGGTGGGGGCGAGCTCCTACGAGCAGTACTTC.

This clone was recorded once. Here the CDR3 DNA reads TGCGCCAGCAGCTTAGGGGTCTCCTACGAGCAGTACTTC. Protein product: CASSLGVSYEQYF. The rearrangement uses TRBV5-1 and TRBJ2-7; maybe TRBD1 (5 bases). V was cut by 2 bases and J by 0 bases, with 6 bases left in between. Germline V gives CDR1 SGHRS, CDR2 YFSETQ. The CDR3 covers 13 residues.

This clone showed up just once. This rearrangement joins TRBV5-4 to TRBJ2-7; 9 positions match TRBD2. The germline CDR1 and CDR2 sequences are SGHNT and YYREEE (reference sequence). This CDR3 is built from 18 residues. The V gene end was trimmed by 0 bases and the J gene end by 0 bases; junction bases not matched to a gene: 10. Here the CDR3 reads CASSLANVLAGDSYEQYF. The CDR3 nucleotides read TGTGCCAGCAGCTTGGCCAACGTATTAGCGGGGGACTCCTACGAGCAGTACTTC.

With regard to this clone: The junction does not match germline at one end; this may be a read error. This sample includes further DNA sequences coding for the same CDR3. As DNA, the CDR3 is TGCAGCGTTGGGGGGGTCGCTGGGGCCAACGTCCTGACCTTC. Residues: CSVGGVAGANVLTF. The chain has TRBV29-1 and TRBJ2-6; maybe TRBD2 (6 bases). Germline V gene data show CDR1 as SQVTM and CDR2 as ANQGSEA. This CDR3 is 14 amino acids long.

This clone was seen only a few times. The CDR3 here is CASSLRAEAFF. The CDR3 nucleotides are TGTGCCAGCAGCTTACGGGCTGAAGCTTTCTTT. The rearrangement links TRBV7-9 to TRBJ1-1; D gene ambiguous. V shed 2 bases and J shed 6 bases, with 4 bases lying between them. Per the germline V gene, CDR1 is SEHNR and CDR2 is FQNEAQ (reference sequence). The CDR3 runs 11 residues.

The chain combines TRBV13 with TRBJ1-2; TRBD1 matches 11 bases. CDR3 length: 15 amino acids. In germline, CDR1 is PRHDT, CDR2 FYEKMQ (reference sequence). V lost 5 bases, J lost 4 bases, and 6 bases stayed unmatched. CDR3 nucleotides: TGTGCCAGCAGCCCCGGGACAGGGGGGTTCTATGGCTACACCTTC. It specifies CASSPGTGGFYGYTF.

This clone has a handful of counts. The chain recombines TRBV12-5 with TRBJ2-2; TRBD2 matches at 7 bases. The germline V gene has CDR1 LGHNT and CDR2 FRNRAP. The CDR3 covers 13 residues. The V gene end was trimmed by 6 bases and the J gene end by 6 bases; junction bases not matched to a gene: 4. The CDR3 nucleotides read TGTGCTAGTGGACCCGGACTAGCCGGGGAGCTGTTTTTT. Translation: CASGPGLAGELFF. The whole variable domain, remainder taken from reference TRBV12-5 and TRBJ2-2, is DARVTQTPRHKVTEMGQEVTMRCQPILGHNTVFWYRQTMMQGLELLAYFRNRAPLDDSGMPKDRFSAEMPDATLATLKIQPSEPRDSAVYFCASGPGLAGELFFGEGSRLTVL.

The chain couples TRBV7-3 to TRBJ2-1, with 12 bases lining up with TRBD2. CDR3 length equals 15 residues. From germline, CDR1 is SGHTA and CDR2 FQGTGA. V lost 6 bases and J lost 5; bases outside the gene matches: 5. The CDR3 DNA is TGTGCCAGCAGTCGACTAGCGGGAGACAACAATGAGCAGTTCTTC. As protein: CASSRLAGDNNEQFF.

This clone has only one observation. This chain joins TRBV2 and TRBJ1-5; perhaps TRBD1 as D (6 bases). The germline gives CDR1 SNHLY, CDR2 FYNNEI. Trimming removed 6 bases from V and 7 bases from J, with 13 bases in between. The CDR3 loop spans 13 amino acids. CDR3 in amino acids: CASRAGVGQPQHF. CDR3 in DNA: TGTGCCAGCAGAGCAGGGGTAGGGCAGCCCCAGCATTTT.

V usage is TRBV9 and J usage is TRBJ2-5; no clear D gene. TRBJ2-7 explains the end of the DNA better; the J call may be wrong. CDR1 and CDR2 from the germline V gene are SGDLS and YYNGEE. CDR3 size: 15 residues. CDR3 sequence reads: CASSAFNGFSYEQYF. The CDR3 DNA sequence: TGTGCCAGCAGCGCATTCAACGGGTTCTCCTACGAGCAGTACTTC.